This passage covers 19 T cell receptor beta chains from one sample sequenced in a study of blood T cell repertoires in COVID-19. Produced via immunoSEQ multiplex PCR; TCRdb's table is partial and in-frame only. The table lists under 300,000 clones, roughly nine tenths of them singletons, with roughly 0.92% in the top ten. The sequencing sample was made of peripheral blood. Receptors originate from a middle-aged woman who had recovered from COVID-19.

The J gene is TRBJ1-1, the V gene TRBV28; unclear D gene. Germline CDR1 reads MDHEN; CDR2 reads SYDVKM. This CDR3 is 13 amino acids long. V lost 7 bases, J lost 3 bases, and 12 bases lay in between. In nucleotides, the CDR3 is TGTGCCAGCACCCAACCTCGGGACACTGAAGCTTTCTTT. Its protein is CASTQPRDTEAFF.

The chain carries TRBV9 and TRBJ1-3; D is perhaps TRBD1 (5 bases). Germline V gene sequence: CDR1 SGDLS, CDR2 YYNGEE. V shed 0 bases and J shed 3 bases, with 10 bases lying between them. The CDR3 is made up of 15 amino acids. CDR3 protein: CASSVDGALGNTIYF. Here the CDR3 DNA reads TGTGCCAGCAGCGTAGATGGGGCGCTTGGAAACACCATATATTTT.

CDR3: CASSPNQGLGTEAFF. In DNA form, the CDR3 reads TGTGCCAGCTCCCCAAACCAGGGGTTGGGCACTGAAGCTTTCTTT. V is TRBV18 and J is TRBJ1-1; the D gene is possibly TRBD1 (6 bases). This CDR3 spans 15 amino acids. Per the germline V gene, CDR1 is KGHSH and CDR2 is LQKENI. Deletions cut 6 bases from V and 4 bases from J, with 18 bases between.

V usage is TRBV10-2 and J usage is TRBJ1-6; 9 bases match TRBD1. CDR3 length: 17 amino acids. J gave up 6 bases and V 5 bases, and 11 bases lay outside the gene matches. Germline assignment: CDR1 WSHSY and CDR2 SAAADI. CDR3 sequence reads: CASSPGTGIDANSPLHF. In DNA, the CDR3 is TGCGCCAGCAGTCCCGGGACAGGGATTGATGCTAATTCACCCCTCCACTTT.

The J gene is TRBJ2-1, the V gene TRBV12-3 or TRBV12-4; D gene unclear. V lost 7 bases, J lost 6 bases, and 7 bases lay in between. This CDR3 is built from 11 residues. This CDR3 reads CASTLSNEQFF. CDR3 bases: TGTGCCAGCACCTTATCCAATGAGCAGTTCTTC.

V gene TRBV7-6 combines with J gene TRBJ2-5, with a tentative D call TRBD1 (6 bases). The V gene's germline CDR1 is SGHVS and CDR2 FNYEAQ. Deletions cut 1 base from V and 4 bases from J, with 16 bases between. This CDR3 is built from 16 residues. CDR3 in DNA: TGTGCCAGCAGCTTAGTCCCACAGGGCAGGCGAGAGACCCAGTACTTC. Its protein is CASSLVPQGRRETQYF.

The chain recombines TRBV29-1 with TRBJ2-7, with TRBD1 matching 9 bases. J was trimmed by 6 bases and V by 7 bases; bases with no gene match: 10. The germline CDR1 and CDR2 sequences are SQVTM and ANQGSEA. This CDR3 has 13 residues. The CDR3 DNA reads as TGCAGCGGATCAGACAGGGGGTTGAGCGAGCAGTACTTC. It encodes CSGSDRGLSEQYF.

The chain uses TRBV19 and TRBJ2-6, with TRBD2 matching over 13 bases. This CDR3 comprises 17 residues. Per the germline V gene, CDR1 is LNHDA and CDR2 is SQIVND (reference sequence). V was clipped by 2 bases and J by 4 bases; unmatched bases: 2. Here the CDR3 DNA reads TGTGCCAGTAGTATAACTAGCGGGAGGGTCGGGGCCAACGTCCTGACTTTC. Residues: CASSITSGRVGANVLTF.

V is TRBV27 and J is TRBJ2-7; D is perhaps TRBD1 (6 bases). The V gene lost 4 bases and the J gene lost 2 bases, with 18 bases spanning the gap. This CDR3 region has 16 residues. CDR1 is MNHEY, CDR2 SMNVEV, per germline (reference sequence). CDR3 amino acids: CASSSPQGLETYEQYF. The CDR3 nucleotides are TGTGCCAGCAGTTCTCCACAGGGCTTGGAGACCTACGAGCAGTACTTC.

This chain's CDR3 is CTSSQVSGRWGGELFF. CDR3 sequence (DNA): TGCACCAGCAGCCAAGTGAGCGGGAGATGGGGCGGGGAGCTGTTTTTT. The rearrangement uses TRBV1 and TRBJ2-2; the D call in the table, TRBD2, was not verified against the DNA. TRBV1 is noted as a pseudogene. The CDR3 has 16 residues.

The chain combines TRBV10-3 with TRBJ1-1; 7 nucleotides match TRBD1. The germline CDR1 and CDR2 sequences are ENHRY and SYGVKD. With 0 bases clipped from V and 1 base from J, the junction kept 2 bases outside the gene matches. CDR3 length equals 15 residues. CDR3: CAISESDRPNTEAFF. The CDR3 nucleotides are TGTGCCATCAGTGAGTCGGACAGGCCGAACACTGAAGCTTTCTTT.

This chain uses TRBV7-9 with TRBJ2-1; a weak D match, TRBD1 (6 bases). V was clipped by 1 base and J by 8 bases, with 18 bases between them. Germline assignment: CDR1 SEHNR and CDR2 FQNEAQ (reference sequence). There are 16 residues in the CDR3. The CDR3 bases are TGTGCCAGCAGCTTAGGTTTAACAGGGAATAACGATGAGCAGTTCTTC. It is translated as CASSLGLTGNNDEQFF.

The DNA of the CDR3 is TGTGCCAGCTCACTAACACCGAACACTGAAGCTTTCTTT. Translating it yields CASSLTPNTEAFF. The V and J genes are TRBV18 and TRBJ1-1; D not resolved. This CDR3 has 13 amino acids. In germline, CDR1 is KGHSH, CDR2 LQKENI. V lost 4 bases to trimming and J lost 1 base, with 7 bases between them.

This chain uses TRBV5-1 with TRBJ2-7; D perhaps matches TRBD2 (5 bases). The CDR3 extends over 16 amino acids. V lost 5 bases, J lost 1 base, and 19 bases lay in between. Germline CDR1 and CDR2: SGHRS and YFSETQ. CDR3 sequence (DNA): TGCGCCAGCAGGGGCGGGCCTGACGGTGTGTCCTACGAGCAGTACTTC. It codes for CASRGGPDGVSYEQYF.

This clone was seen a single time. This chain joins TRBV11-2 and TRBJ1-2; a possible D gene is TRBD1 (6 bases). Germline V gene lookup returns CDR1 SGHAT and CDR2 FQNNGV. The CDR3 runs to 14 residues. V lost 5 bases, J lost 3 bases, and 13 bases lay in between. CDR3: CASSAGQGYYGYTF. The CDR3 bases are TGTGCCAGCAGCGCTGGCCAGGGGTACTATGGCTACACCTTC.

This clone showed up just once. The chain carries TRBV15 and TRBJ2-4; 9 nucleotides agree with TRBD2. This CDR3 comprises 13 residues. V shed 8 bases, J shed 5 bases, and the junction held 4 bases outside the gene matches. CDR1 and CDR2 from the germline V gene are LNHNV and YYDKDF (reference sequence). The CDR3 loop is CATETSGENIQYF. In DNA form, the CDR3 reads TGTGCCACCGAGACTAGCGGAGAAAACATTCAGTACTTC.

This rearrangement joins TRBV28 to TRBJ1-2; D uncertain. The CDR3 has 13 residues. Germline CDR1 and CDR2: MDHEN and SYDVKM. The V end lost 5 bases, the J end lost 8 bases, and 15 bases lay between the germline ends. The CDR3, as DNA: TGTGCCAGCAGTCTGACACCCTCGGGGGGCTACACCTTC. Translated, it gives CASSLTPSGGYTF.

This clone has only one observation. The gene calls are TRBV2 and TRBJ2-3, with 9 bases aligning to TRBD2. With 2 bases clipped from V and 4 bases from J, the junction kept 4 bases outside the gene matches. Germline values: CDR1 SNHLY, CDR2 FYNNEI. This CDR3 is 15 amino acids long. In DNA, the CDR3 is TGTGCCAGCAGTGAAATTAGCGGGAGATCAGATACGCAGTATTTT. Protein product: CASSEISGRSDTQYF.

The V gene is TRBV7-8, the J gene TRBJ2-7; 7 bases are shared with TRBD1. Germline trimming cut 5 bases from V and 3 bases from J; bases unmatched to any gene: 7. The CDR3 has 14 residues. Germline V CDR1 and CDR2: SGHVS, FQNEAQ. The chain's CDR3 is CASSRDSLSYEQYF. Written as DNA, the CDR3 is TGTGCCAGCAGCCGGGACAGTCTGAGCTACGAGCAGTACTTC.